This is a list of T cell receptor beta chains from one sample in a study of identical twins. TCRdb reprocessed the 5' RACE reads with MiXCR, giving one entry per CDR3 protein. Of approximately 250,000 distinct CDR3 sequences listed, 6.5% are singletons. The same specimen was also included in a second study, on T cells expressing NK-cell markers.

The sample taken for sequencing was CD8+ T cells sorted from blood. The source of these receptors is a woman aged 18-29 years in good health. CDR3s include the opening cysteine and the closing phenylalanine or tryptophan. The D gene is left open where the match is weak. A clone size is listed for some rows: how often the clone was seen (once, few, many), or a class if it is expanded.

d_call j_call v_call clone_size cdr3_nt cdr3_aa
TRBD1 TRBJ2-7 TRBV12-3/TRBV12-4 many TGTGCCAGCAGGGCCGACAGGGACTACGAGCAGTACTTC CASRADRDYEQYF
- TRBJ1-4 TRBV7-9 - TGTGCCAGCAGCTTAGGGGGGGGAGCGGCGACTAATGAAAAACTGTTTTTT CASSLGGGAATNEKLFF
TRBD2 TRBJ2-2 TRBV7-3 - TGTGCCAGCAGCTTAATTGGCGGGGGGGGGAACACCGGGGAGCTGTTTTTT CASSLIGGGGNTGELFF
- TRBJ2-7 TRBV7-9 - TGTGCCAGCAGCTTACCTAGTACCTACGAGCAGTACTTC CASSLPSTYEQYF
- TRBJ1-1 TRBV6-6 few TGTGCCAGCAGTTTCCCGGGAGGGGAAGCTTTCTTT CASSFPGGEAFF
- TRBJ2-3 TRBV9 few TGTGCCAGCAGCGTAGAACTAGACGCTAGCACAGATACGCAGTATTTT CASSVELDASTDTQYF
- TRBJ1-5 TRBV6-5 few TGTGCCAGCAGTACACTCGACGGAGGCAATCAGCCCCAGCATTTT CASSTLDGGNQPQHF
- TRBJ2-5 TRBV11-2 few TGTGCCAGCAGCTCCGTGGACGGGGAAGAGACCCAGTACTTC CASSSVDGEETQYF
- TRBJ1-6 TRBV6-1 few TGTGCCAGCAGCCTGACATCAACTAATTCACCCCTCCACTTT CASSLTSTNSPLHF
- TRBJ2-1 TRBV7-9 - TGTGCCAGCACCCGACGGACAGACAGCAGCAATGAGCAGTTCTTC CASTRRTDSSNEQFF
TRBD2 TRBJ2-5 TRBV7-8 - TGTGCCAGCAGCATACCCGGGACTAGAGGGGAGACCCAGTACTTC CASSIPGTRGETQYF
- TRBJ2-2 TRBV10-3 many TGTGCCATCATGGAGGGGCCAACGAACACCGGGGAGCTGTTTTTT CAIMEGPTNTGELFF
- TRBJ2-1 TRBV3-1 - TGTGCCAGCCGCAAGGGGGGTCCGATGAGCTCCTACAATGAGCAGTTCTTC CASRKGGPMSSYNEQFF
TRBD1 TRBJ2-7 TRBV12-3/TRBV12-4 few TGTGCCAGCACCGGGACAGGGAGCGAGCAGTACTTC CASTGTGSEQYF
- TRBJ1-1 TRBV4-1 few TGCGCCAGCAGCCAAGTCATTGGTAAGGGGATCACTGAAGCTTTCTTT CASSQVIGKGITEAFF
- TRBJ2-1 TRBV19 - TGTGCCAGTAGTATAGATCCTGGCCTCGTCGACCTCAATGAGCAGTTCTTC CASSIDPGLVDLNEQFF
TRBD2 TRBJ2-1 TRBV5-6 few TGTGCCAGCAGCTTTGAGCTAGCGGAGGAGTTCTTC CASSFELAEEFF
TRBD1 TRBJ2-3 TRBV5-6 few TGTGCCAGCAGCTTGAAGTGGACAGGGAGCACAGATACGCAGTATTTT CASSLKWTGSTDTQYF
TRBD2 TRBJ2-3 TRBV20-1 - TGCAGTGCTTTCGGACTAGCGGGGGAGGATACGCAGTATTTT CSAFGLAGEDTQYF
TRBD2 TRBJ2-7 TRBV9 - TGTGCCAGCTCCAAATTGGGGCTAGCGGGAGAGGAAGAGCAGTACTTC CASSKLGLAGEEEQYF
- TRBJ2-7 TRBV9 - TGTGCCAGCAGCGTAGGAGGACAGTCCTACGAGCAGTACTTC CASSVGGQSYEQYF
TRBD2 TRBJ2-5 TRBV6-2/TRBV6-3 - TGTGCCAGCACCGACAGCGGGGTAGGAGGGGAGACCCAGTACTTC CASTDSGVGGETQYF
- TRBJ2-2 TRBV12-3/TRBV12-4 few TGTGCCAGCAGTTTGTTCCGCACCGGGGAGCTGTTTTTT CASSLFRTGELFF
TRBD2 TRBJ2-2 TRBV6-5 - TGTGCCAGCAGTTTTGGACTAGCGGGAGGGCCGGGCGGGGAGCTGTTTTTT CASSFGLAGGPGGELFF
TRBD1 TRBJ2-3 TRBV2 many TGTGCCAGCAGAGGGACAGGGGTGTCGACAGATACGCAGTATTTT CASRGTGVSTDTQYF
TRBD2 TRBJ2-1 TRBV10-3 many TGTGCCATCATGACTAGCGGGGGGTACTCCTACAATGAGCAGTTCTTC CAIMTSGGYSYNEQFF
- TRBJ2-1 TRBV7-2 many TGTGCCAGTGACTCCCTCGATGAGCAGTTCTTC CASDSLDEQFF
- TRBJ2-5 TRBV15 - TGTGCCACCAGCAGGAGCTCAAAAACCCAATGGGAGACCCAGTACTTC CATSRSSKTQWETQYF
- TRBJ2-7 TRBV13 few TGTGCCAGCAGCCCGCGCGAGGGGCGACCCTACGAGCAGTACTTC CASSPREGRPYEQYF
- TRBJ1-2 TRBV7-9 - TGTGCCAGCAGCTTATATGTTAACTATGGCTACACCTTC CASSLYVNYGYTF
TRBD1 TRBJ1-3 TRBV2 many TGTGCCAGCAGGACAACAGGGGGCTCTGGAAACACCATATATTTT CASRTTGGSGNTIYF
TRBD2 TRBJ2-7 TRBV7-9 many TGTGCCAGCAGCCCTTACGGGGGGGACTCCTACGAGCAGTACTTC CASSPYGGDSYEQYF
TRBD1 TRBJ2-1 TRBV5-4 few TGTGCCAGCAGCTCAACACAAGACAGGGGCCTCTCTTACAATGAGCAGTTCTTC CASSSTQDRGLSYNEQFF
TRBD2 TRBJ2-7 TRBV6-5 many TGTGCCAGCAGTTACGGGACTAGCTCCTACGAGCAGTACTTC CASSYGTSSYEQYF
TRBD1 TRBJ1-1 TRBV19 few TGTGCCAGTAGTATTCCCGGGACAGACAACACTGAAGCTTTCTTT CASSIPGTDNTEAFF